This record looks at one TCR beta chain sequence and its context. Its specificity is unknown. This specimen includes other DNA sequences encoding the same CDR3. This record comes from a study of cytomegalovirus exposure and HLA in healthy donors. Whole-study findings and limits: The study flagged some 180 TCR beta chains as cytomegalovirus-associated.

Trimming removed 2 bases at V and 4 bases at J, with 12 bases between. CDR1 is SGDLS and CDR2 is YYNGEE in the germline V gene. The CDR3 is 15 amino acids. Method: immunoSEQ multiplex PCR; TCRdb's copy keeps in-frame clones and lacks some. The sample has 150,000 or so clones; about 88% are singletons. This sequence originates from a woman between 18 and 29 years old in good health and CMV-seronegative. Specimen: PBMCs. The rearrangement uses TRBV9 and TRBJ1-4; D is perhaps TRBD1 (5 bases). The DNA for the CDR3 is TGTGCCAGCAGCGTCGGGGGACGCGGTAATGAAAAACTGTTTTTT. The encoded protein is CASSVGGRGNEKLFF.